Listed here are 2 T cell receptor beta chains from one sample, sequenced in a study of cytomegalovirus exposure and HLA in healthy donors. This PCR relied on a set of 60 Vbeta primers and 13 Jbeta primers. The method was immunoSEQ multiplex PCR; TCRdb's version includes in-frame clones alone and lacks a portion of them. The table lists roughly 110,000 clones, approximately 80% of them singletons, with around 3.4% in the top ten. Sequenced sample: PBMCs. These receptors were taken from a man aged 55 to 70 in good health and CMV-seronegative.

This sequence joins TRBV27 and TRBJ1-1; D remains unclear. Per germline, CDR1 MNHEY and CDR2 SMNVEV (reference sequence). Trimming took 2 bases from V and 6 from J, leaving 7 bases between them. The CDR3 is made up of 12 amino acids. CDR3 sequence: CASSLGGAEAFF. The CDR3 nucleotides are TGTGCCAGCAGTTTAGGTGGAGCTGAAGCTTTCTTT.

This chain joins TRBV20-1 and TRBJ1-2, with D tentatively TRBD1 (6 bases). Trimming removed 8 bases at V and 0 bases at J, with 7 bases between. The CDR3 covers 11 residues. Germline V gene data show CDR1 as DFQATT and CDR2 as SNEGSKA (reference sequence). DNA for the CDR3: TGCAGTCAGGGGACTAACTATGGCTACACCTTC. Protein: CSQGTNYGYTF.